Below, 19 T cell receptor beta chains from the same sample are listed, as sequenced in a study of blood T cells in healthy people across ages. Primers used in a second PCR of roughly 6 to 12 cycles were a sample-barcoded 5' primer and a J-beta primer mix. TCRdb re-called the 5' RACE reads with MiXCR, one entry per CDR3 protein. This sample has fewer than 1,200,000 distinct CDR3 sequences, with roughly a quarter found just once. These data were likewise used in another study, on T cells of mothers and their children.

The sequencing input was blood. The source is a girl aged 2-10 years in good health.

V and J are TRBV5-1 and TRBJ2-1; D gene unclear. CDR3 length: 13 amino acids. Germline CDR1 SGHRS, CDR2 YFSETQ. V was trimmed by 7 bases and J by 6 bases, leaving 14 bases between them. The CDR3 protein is CASYGATPNEQFF. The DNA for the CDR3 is TGCGCCAGCTACGGCGCGACCCCCAATGAGCAGTTCTTC.

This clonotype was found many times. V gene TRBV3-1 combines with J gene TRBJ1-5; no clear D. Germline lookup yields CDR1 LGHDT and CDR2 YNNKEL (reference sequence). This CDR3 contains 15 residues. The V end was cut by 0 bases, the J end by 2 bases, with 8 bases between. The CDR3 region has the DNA TGTGCCAGCAGCCAAGATCTCACAGGCAATCAGCCCCAGCATTTT. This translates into CASSQDLTGNQPQHF.

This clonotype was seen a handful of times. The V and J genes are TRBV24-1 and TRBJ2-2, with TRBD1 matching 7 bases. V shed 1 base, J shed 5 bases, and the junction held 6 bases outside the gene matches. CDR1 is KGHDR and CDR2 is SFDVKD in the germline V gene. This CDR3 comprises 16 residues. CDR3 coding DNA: TGTGCCACCAGTGATTTCGAGGGGGCCGGGACCGGGGAGCTGTTTTTT. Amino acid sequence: CATSDFEGAGTGELFF.

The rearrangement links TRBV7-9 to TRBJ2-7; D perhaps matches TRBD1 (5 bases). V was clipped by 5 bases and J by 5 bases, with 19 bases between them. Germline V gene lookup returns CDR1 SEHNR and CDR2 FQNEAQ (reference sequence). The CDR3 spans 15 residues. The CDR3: CASSPSPRQLNEQYF. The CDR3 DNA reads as TGTGCCAGCAGCCCTTCCCCTCGACAGCTTAACGAGCAGTACTTC.

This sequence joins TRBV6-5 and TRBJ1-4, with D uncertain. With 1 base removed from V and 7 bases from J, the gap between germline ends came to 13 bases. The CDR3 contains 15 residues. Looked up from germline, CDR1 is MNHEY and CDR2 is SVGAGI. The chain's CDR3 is CASSYFPGESEKLFF. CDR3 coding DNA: TGTGCCAGCAGTTACTTTCCCGGGGAGAGTGAAAAACTGTTTTTT.

The CDR3 protein is CASSPDLGIEKLFF. For the CDR3, the DNA is TGTGCCAGCAGTCCCGACTTGGGGATTGAGAAACTGTTTTTT. The chain has TRBV6-5 and TRBJ1-4; no definite D call. This CDR3 region has 14 residues. From germline, CDR1 is MNHEY and CDR2 SVGAGI. Trimming pared 5 bases from V and 11 bases from J, leaving 18 bases between.

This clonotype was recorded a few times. The CDR3 DNA is TGTGCCAGCTCACCACCGGGTTCAGATAGAGTCCGTGAGCAGTTCTTC. Its protein product is CASSPPGSDRVREQFF. The V call is TRBV18, the J call TRBJ2-1; D remains ambiguous. Trimming removed 0 bases at V and 9 bases at J, with 18 bases between. Germline V gene lookup returns CDR1 KGHSH and CDR2 LQKENI. The CDR3 spans 16 residues.

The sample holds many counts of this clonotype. The CDR3, as DNA: TGTGCCAGCAGCCAAGGACTGCCCCTAGCGGGAGGGGAGACCCAGTACTTC. Protein sequence: CASSQGLPLAGGETQYF. J is TRBJ2-5 and V is TRBV3-1, with 12 positions matching TRBD2. The CDR3 has 17 amino acids. The trim removed 1 base at V and 5 bases at J, leaving 8 bases unmatched. The germline V gene encodes CDR1 LGHDT and CDR2 YNNKEL (reference sequence).

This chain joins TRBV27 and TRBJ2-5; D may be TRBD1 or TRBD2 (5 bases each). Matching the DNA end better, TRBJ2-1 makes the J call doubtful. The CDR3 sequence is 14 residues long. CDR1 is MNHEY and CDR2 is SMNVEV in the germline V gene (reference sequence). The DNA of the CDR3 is TGTGCCAGCAGTCCACTCCCGGGGCCCAATGAGCAGTTCTTC. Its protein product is CASSPLPGPNEQFF.

The CDR3 DNA sequence: TGTGCCAGCAGCCGGGCCAGGGGCTTGGTCTACAATGAGCAGTTCTTC. It translates to CASSRARGLVYNEQFF. This chain uses TRBV14 with TRBJ2-1; tentatively, D is TRBD1 (6 bases). The CDR3 has 16 amino acids. Per the germline V gene, CDR1 is SGHDN and CDR2 is FVKESK. V shed 4 bases and J shed 3 bases, with 16 bases lying between them.

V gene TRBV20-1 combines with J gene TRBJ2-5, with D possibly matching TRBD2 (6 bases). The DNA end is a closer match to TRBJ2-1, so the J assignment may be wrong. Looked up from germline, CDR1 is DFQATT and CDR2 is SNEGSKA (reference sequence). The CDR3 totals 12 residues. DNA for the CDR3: TGCAGTGCTGTCAGGCGGGGCAATGAGCAGTTCTTC. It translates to CSAVRRGNEQFF.

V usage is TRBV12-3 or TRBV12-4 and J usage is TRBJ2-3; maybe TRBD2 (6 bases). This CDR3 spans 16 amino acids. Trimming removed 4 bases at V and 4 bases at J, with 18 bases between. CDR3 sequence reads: CASSSWGEEVADTQYF. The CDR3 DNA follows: TGTGCCAGCAGTTCCTGGGGGGAAGAGGTAGCAGATACGCAGTATTTT.

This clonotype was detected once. In DNA form, the CDR3 reads TGTGCCAGCAGTGGGTGGGCGTTAAGCACAGATACGCAGTATTTT. Translating gives CASSGWALSTDTQYF. The chain links TRBV2 to TRBJ2-3; D uncertain. This CDR3 contains 15 residues. Trimming pared 4 bases from V and 0 bases from J, leaving 11 bases between. In germline, CDR1 is SNHLY, CDR2 FYNNEI.

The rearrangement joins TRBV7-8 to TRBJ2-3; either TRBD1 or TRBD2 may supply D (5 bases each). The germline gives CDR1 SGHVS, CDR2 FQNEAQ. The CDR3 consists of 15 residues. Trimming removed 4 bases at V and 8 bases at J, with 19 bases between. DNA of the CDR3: TGTGCCAGCAGCTGGGGGTTGGAACCGGTGGGTACGCAGTATTTT. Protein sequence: CASSWGLEPVGTQYF.

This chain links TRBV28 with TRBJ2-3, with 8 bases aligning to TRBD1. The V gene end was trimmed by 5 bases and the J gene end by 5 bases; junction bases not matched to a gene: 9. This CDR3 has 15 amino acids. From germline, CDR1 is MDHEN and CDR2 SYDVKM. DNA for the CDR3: TGTGCCAGCAGTCGAGCGGACAGGGACCAAGATACGCAGTATTTT. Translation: CASSRADRDQDTQYF.

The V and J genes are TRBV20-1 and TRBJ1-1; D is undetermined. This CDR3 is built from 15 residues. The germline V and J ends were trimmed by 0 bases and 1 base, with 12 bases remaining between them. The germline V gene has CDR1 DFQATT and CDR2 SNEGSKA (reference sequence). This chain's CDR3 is CSARDHYGENTEAFF. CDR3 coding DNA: TGCAGTGCTAGAGATCATTACGGAGAGAACACTGAAGCTTTCTTT.

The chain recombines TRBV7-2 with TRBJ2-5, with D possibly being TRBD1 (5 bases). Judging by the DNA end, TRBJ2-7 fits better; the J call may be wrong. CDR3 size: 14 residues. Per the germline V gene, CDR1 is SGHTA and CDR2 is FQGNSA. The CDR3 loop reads CASSFDTGPYEQYF. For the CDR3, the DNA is TGTGCCAGCAGCTTCGATACAGGCCCCTACGAGCAGTACTTC.

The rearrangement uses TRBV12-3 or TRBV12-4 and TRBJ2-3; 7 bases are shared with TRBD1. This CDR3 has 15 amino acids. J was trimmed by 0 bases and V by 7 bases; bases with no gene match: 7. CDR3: CASTGTEDSTDTQYF. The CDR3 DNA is TGTGCCAGCACCGGGACAGAGGATAGCACAGATACGCAGTATTTT.

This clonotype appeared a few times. CDR3: CASSLDWVGTYEQYF. The DNA for the CDR3 is TGTGCCAGCAGCTTAGATTGGGTCGGAACCTACGAGCAGTACTTC. This chain links TRBV11-1 with TRBJ2-7; no firm D call. Germline values: CDR1 SGHAT, CDR2 FQDESV (reference sequence). This CDR3 contains 15 residues. Deletions cut 1 base from V and 2 bases from J, with 12 bases between.